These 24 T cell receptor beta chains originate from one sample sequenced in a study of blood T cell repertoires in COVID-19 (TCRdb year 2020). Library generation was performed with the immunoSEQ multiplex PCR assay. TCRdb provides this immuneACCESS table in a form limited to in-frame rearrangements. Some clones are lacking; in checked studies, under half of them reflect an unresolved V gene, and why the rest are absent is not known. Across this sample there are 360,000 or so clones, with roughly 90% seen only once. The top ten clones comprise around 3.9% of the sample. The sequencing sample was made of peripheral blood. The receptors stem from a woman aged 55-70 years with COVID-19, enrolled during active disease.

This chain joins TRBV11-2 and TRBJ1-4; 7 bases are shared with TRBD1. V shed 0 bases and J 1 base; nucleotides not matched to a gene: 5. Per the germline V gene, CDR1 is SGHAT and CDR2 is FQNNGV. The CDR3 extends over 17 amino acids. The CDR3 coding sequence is TGTGCCAGCAGCTTAGATCGGGGACAGTTAACTAATGAAAAACTGTTTTTT. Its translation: CASSLDRGQLTNEKLFF. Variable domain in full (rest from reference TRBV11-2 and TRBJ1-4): EAGVAQSPRYKIIEKRQSVAFWCNPISGHATLYWYQQILGQGPKLLIQFQNNGVVDDSQLPKDRFSAERLKGVDSTLKIQPAKLEDSAVYLCASSLDRGQLTNEKLFFGSGTQLSVL.

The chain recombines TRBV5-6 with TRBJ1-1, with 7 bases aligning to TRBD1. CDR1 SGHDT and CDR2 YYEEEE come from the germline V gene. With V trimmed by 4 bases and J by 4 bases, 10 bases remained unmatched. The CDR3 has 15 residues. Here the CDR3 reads CASSARQGIVTEAFF. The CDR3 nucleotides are TGTGCCAGCAGCGCCAGACAGGGAATCGTCACTGAAGCTTTCTTT.

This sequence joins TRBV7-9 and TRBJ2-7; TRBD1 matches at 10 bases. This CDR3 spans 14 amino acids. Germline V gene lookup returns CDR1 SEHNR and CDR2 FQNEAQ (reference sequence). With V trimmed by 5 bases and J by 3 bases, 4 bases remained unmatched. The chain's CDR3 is CASSRGTGDYEQYF. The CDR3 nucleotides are TGTGCCAGCAGCAGAGGGACAGGGGACTACGAGCAGTACTTC.

The DNA for the CDR3 is TGTGCCAGCAGCTCAAAAACAACAGGGGGAACCGGGGAGCTGTTTTTT. Translation: CASSSKTTGGTGELFF. The V gene is TRBV5-4, the J gene TRBJ2-2, with TRBD1 matching over 8 bases. Germline V gene lookup returns CDR1 SGHNT and CDR2 YYREEE (reference sequence). The ends lost 3 bases at V and 5 bases at J; junction bases unmatched: 9. CDR3 length equals 16 residues.

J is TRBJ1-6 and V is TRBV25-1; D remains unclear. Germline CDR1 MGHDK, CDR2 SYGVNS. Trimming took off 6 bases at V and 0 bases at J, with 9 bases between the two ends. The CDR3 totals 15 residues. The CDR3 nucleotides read TGTGCCAGCAGATCTTTGAGCTCCTATAATTCACCCCTCCACTTT. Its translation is CASRSLSSYNSPLHF.

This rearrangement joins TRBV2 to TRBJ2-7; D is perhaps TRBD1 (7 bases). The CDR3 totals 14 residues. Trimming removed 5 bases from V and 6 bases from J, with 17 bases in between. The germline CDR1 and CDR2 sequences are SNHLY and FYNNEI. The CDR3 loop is CASSRTGGAGEQYF. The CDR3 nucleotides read TGTGCCAGCAGTCGGACAGGAGGGGCGGGCGAGCAGTACTTC.

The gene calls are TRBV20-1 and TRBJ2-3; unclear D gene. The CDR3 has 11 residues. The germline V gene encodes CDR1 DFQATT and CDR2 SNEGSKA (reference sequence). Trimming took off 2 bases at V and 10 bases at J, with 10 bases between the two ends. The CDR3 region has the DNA TGCAGTGCTAGACTCCCTCAGGCGCAGTATTTT. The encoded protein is CSARLPQAQYF.

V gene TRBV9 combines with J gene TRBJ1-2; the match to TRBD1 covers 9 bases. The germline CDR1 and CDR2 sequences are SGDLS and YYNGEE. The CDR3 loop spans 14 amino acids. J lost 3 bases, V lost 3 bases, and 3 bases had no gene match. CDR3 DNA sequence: TGTGCCAGCAGCGCGGGACAGGGTGACTATGGCTACACCTTC. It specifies CASSAGQGDYGYTF.

The CDR3: CASSSGQFSGNTIYF. CDR3 bases: TGTGCCAGCAGCTCGGGACAGTTCTCTGGAAACACCATATATTTT. J is TRBJ1-3 and V is TRBV7-2; 7 bases are shared with TRBD1. V dropped 4 bases and J dropped 0; count of bases not matched to a gene: 3. The CDR3 totals 15 residues. Germline V lookup: CDR1 SGHTA, CDR2 FQGNSA.

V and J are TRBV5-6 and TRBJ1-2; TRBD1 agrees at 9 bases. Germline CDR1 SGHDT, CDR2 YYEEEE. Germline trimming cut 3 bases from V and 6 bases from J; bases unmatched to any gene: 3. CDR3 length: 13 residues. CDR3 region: CASSWDRVNGYTF. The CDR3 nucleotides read TGTGCCAGCAGCTGGGACAGGGTGAATGGCTACACCTTC.

CDR3 in amino acids: CASSGGLSDEQYF. CDR3 sequence (DNA): TGTGCCAGCAGCGGTGGGCTTTCGGACGAGCAGTACTTC. This chain uses TRBV11-2 with TRBJ2-7; D is unresolved. The CDR3 runs to 13 residues. V shed 5 bases and J shed 5 bases, with 13 bases lying between them. CDR1 is SGHAT and CDR2 is FQNNGV in the germline V gene.

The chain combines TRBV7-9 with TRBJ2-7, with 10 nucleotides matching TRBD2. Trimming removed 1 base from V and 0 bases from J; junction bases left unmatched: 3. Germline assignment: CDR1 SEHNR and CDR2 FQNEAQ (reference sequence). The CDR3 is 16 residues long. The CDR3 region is CASSLGLAGVSYEQYF. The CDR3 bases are TGTGCCAGCAGCTTAGGGCTAGCGGGGGTCTCCTACGAGCAGTACTTC.

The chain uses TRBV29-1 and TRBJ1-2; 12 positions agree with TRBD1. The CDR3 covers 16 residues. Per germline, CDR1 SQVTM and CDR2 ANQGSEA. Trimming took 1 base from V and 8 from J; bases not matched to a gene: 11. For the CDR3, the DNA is TGCAGCGTTGAAGTTTCCGGGACAGGGGGCGCGGGCGGCTACACCTTC. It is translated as CSVEVSGTGGAGGYTF.

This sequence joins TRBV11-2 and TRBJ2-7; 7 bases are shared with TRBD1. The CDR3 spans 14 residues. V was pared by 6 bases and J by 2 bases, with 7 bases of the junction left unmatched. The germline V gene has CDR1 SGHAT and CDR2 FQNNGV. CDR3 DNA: TGTGCCAGCAGTTGGACAGGACTTCCCTACGAGCAGTACTTC. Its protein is CASSWTGLPYEQYF.

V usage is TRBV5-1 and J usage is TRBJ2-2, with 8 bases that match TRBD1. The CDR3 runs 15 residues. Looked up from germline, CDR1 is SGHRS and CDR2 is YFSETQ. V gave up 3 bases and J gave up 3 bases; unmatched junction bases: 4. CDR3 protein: CASSSGQGHTGELFF. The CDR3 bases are TGCGCCAGCAGCTCAGGACAGGGCCACACCGGGGAGCTGTTTTTT.

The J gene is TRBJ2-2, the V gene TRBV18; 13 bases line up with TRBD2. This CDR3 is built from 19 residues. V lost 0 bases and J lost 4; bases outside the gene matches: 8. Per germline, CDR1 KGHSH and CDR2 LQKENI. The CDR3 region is CASSPPPGLAGFGTGELFF. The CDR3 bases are TGTGCCAGCTCACCACCCCCGGGACTAGCGGGGTTTGGCACCGGGGAGCTGTTTTTT.

The CDR3 sequence: CASSFLAGGREAFF. The CDR3 nucleotides read TGTGCCAGCAGTTTCCTCGCGGGGGGGAGGGAAGCTTTCTTT. The chain uses TRBV27 and TRBJ1-1; D is possibly TRBD1 (5 bases). The CDR3 covers 14 residues. Trimming cost V 3 bases and J 8 bases, with 16 bases left between them. Germline CDR1 and CDR2: MNHEY and SMNVEV (reference sequence).

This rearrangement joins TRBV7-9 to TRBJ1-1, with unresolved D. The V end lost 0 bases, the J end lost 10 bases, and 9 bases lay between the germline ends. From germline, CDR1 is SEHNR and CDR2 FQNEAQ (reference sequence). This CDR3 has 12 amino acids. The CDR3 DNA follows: TGTGCCAGCAGCTTAGCGGACTCCTCAGCTTTCTTT. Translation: CASSLADSSAFF. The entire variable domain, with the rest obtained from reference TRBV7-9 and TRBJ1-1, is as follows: DTGVSQNPRHKITKRGQNVTFRCDPISEHNRLYWYRQTLGQGPEFLTYFQNEAQLEKSRLLSDRFSAERPKGSFSTLEIQRTEQGDSAMYLCASSLADSSAFFGQGTRLTVV.

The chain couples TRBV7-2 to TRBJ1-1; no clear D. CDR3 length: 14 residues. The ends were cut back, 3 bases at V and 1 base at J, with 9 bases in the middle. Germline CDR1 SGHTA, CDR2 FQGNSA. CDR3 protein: CASSLTGRNTEAFF. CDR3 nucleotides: TGTGCCAGCAGCTTGACGGGGAGGAACACTGAAGCTTTCTTT.

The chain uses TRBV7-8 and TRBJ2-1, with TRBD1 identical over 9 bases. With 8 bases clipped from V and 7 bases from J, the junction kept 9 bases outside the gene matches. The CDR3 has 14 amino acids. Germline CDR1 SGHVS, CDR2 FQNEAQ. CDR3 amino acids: CASERTGVENEQFF. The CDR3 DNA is TGTGCCAGCGAGAGGACAGGGGTTGAAAATGAGCAGTTCTTC.

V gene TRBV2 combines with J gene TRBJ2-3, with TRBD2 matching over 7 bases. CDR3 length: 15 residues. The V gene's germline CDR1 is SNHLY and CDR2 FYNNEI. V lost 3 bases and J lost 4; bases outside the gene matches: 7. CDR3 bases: TGTGCCAGCAGTGATAGGCGGGGGAGGGCAGATACGCAGTATTTT. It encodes CASSDRRGRADTQYF.

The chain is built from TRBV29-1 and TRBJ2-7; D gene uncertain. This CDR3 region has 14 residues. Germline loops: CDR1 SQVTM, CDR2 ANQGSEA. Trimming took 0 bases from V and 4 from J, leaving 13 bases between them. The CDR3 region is CSVEDRRTAYEQYF. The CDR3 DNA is TGCAGCGTTGAAGATCGTAGAACCGCTTACGAGCAGTACTTC.

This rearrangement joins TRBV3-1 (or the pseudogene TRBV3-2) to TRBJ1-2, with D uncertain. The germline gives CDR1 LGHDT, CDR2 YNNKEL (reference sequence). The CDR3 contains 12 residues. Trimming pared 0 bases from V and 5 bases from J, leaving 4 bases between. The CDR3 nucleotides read TGTGCCAGCAGCCAAGACAGGTATGGCTACACCTTC. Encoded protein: CASSQDRYGYTF.

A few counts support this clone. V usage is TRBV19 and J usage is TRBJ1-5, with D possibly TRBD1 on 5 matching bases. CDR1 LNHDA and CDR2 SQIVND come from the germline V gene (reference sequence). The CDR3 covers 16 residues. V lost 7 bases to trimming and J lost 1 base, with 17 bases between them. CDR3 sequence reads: CASKVVEGQSNQPQHF. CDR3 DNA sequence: TGTGCCAGTAAGGTTGTGGAGGGGCAAAGCAATCAGCCCCAGCATTTT.